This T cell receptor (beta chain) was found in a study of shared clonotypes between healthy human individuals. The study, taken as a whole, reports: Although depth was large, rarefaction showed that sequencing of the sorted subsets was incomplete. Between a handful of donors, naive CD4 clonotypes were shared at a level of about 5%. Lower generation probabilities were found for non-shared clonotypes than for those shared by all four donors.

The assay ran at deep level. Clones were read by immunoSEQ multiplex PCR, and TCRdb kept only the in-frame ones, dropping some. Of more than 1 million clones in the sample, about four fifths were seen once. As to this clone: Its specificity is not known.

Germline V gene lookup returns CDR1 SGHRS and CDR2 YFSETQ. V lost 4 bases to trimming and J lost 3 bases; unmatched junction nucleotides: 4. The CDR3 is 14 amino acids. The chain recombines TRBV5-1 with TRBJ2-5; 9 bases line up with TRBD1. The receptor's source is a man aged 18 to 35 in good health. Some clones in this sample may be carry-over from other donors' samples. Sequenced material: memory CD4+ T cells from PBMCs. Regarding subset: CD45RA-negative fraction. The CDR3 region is CASSRRTGEETQYF. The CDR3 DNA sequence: TGCGCCAGCAGCCGACGGACAGGGGAAGAGACCCAGTACTTC.